These 28 T cell receptor beta chains were sequenced from one sample in a study of OX40 agonist ivuxolimab in advanced cancers. Sequencing was performed with immunoSEQ multiplex PCR; in TCRdb, only in-frame clones are kept and a portion is missing. The data show approximately 47,000 clones, about nine tenths seen once. The specimen was CD4+ or CD8+ T cells sorted from blood, collected in a trial of the OX40 agonist ivuxolimab. These TCRs come from an adult with an advanced solid tumor such as melanoma, head and neck, liver or kidney cancer.

This chain connects TRBV19 to TRBJ2-7; 7 nucleotides agree with TRBD2. Unmatched junction bases numbered 8, after V lost 3 bases and J lost 3 bases. Germline CDR1 LNHDA, CDR2 SQIVND (reference sequence). This CDR3 comprises 15 residues. The CDR3 bases are TGTGCCAGTAGTATCACGGGAGGCCGTCTCTACGAGCAGTACTTC. Its translation is CASSITGGRLYEQYF.

The chain is built from TRBV28 and TRBJ2-7, with D possibly matching TRBD2 (5 bases). Deletions cut 1 base from V and 5 bases from J, with 15 bases between. CDR3 length: 15 residues. CDR1 is MDHEN and CDR2 is SYDVKM in the germline V gene. CDR3: CASSLFTGVAHEQYF. CDR3 sequence (DNA): TGTGCCAGCAGTTTATTTACCGGGGTTGCCCACGAGCAGTACTTC.

The CDR3: CASSSTGEYEQYF. The DNA for the CDR3 is TGTGCCAGCAGTTCTACAGGGGAGTACGAGCAGTACTTC. This rearrangement joins TRBV13 to TRBJ2-7; TRBD1 matches 7 bases. CDR1 PRHDT and CDR2 FYEKMQ come from the germline V gene (reference sequence). With V trimmed by 6 bases and J by 4 bases, 6 bases remained unmatched. The CDR3 covers 13 residues.

This clone appeared once. The CDR3: CASSSFPTGAANTEAFF. In DNA, the CDR3 is TGTGCCAGCAGCTCGTTCCCAACAGGGGCCGCGAACACTGAAGCTTTCTTT. The genes are TRBV7-3 and TRBJ1-1; TRBD1 agrees at 7 bases. Germline loops: CDR1 SGHTA, CDR2 FQGTGA. Germline trimming cut 4 bases from V and 1 base from J; bases unmatched to any gene: 12. This CDR3 region has 17 residues. Looking up the rest from reference TRBV7-3 and TRBJ1-1 gives the full variable domain: GAGVSQTPSNKVTEKGKYVELRCDPISGHTALYWYRQSLGQGPEFLIYFQGTGAADDSGLPNDRFFAVRPEGSVSTLKIQRTERGDSAVYLCASSSFPTGAANTEAFFGQGTRLTVV.

The chain joins TRBV25-1 to TRBJ1-5; D possibly corresponds to TRBD1 (6 bases). This CDR3 has 14 amino acids. The germline V gene has CDR1 MGHDK and CDR2 SYGVNS. V lost 1 base and J lost 3, with 7 bases in between. This chain's CDR3 is CASSESGANQPQHF. The CDR3, as DNA: TGTGCCAGCAGTGAATCAGGGGCCAATCAGCCCCAGCATTTT.

J is TRBJ2-5 and V is TRBV10-2, with 8 nucleotides matching TRBD2. Germline V CDR1 and CDR2: WSHSY, SAAADI. Trimming cost V 3 bases and J 5 bases; bases outside gene matches: 5. The CDR3 covers 14 residues. In DNA form, the CDR3 reads TGCGCCAGCAGTGATGATAGCGGGATGGAGACCCAGTACTTC. Translating it yields CASSDDSGMETQYF.

The V and J genes are TRBV7-2 and TRBJ1-1, with 7 bases identical to TRBD1. This CDR3 contains 15 residues. The germline gives CDR1 SGHTA, CDR2 FQGNSA. The junction had 7 bases not matched to a gene; V was cut back by 2 bases and J by 4 bases. Here the CDR3 DNA reads TGTGCCAGCAGCTTAACCCGGGACAGTCTCACTGAAGCTTTCTTT. Translating it yields CASSLTRDSLTEAFF.

The chain is built from TRBV5-1 and TRBJ2-7; a weak D match, TRBD2 (6 bases). The germline V gene has CDR1 SGHRS and CDR2 YFSETQ. The length of the CDR3 is 14 residues. With 8 bases removed from V and 9 bases from J, the gap between germline ends came to 24 bases. The DNA for the CDR3 is TGCGCCAGTAAAGCGGGCGACGCCGAGGGGTTGCAGTACTTC. Protein product: CASKAGDAEGLQYF.

V usage is TRBV27 and J usage is TRBJ2-7; TRBD1 matches at 7 bases. V dropped 8 bases and J dropped 3; count of bases not matched to a gene: 10. The CDR3 has 14 residues. Germline CDR1 is MNHEY and CDR2 is SMNVEV (reference sequence). CDR3 in amino acids: CASRRQGSFYEQYF. The CDR3 DNA reads TGTGCCAGCCGACGACAGGGTTCTTTCTACGAGCAGTACTTC.

This sequence joins TRBV12-5 and TRBJ2-1; D not resolved. V lost 1 base and J 12 bases, leaving 7 bases between the germline ends. The CDR3 has 11 residues. The germline gives CDR1 LGHNT, CDR2 FRNRAP. The CDR3 here is CASGLGVGQFF. The DNA for the CDR3 is TGTGCTAGTGGTTTGGGAGTAGGGCAGTTCTTC.

This clone has more than one count but fewer than ten. The rearrangement links TRBV18 to TRBJ1-3; D not certain. In germline, CDR1 is KGHSH, CDR2 LQKENI. Trimming removed 3 bases from V and 0 bases from J, with 12 bases in between. This CDR3 is built from 16 residues. This CDR3 reads CASSPPPRISGNTIYF. The DNA for the CDR3 is TGTGCCAGCTCACCGCCCCCTCGAATCTCTGGAAACACCATATATTTT.

The chain combines TRBV6-5 with TRBJ1-4; D gene unclear. Germline V gives CDR1 MNHEY, CDR2 SVGAGI. The length of the CDR3 is 11 residues. The ends were cut back, 0 bases at V and 10 bases at J, with 3 bases in the middle. The chain's CDR3 is CASSYSGKLFF. In DNA, the CDR3 is TGTGCCAGCAGTTACTCAGGAAAACTGTTTTTT.

The chain is built from TRBV30 and TRBJ1-1; D not certain. In germline, CDR1 is GTSNPN, CDR2 SVGIG (reference sequence). This CDR3 is 15 amino acids long. With 3 bases removed from V and 2 bases from J, the gap between germline ends came to 16 bases. The CDR3 here is CAWRLPKTGNTEAFF. The CDR3 bases are TGTGCCTGGAGGCTACCCAAGACGGGTAACACTGAAGCTTTCTTT.

The V and J genes are TRBV18 and TRBJ1-5; 10 bases map to TRBD1. J was trimmed by 0 bases and V by 4 bases; bases with no gene match: 3. In germline, CDR1 is KGHSH, CDR2 LQKENI. This CDR3 region has 16 residues. CDR3 residues: CASSQGTGASNQPQHF. The CDR3 DNA reads as TGTGCCAGCTCACAAGGGACAGGGGCTAGCAATCAGCCCCAGCATTTT. Supplemented by reference TRBV18 and TRBJ1-5, the full variable domain reads NAGVMQNPRHLVRRRGQEARLRCSPMKGHSHVYWYRQLPEEGLKFMVYLQKENIIDESGMPKERFSAEFPKEGPSILRIQQVVRGDSAAYFCASSQGTGASNQPQHFGDGTRLSIL.

The CDR3 coding sequence is TGCGCCAGCAGCCAAGACGTATCCCTGTGGTACGAGCAGTACTTC. Translated, it gives CASSQDVSLWYEQYF. J is TRBJ2-7 and V is TRBV4-1; D is undetermined. The CDR3 length is 15 residues. The ends were cut back, 0 bases at V and 4 bases at J, with 13 bases in the middle. Looked up from germline, CDR1 is MGHRA and CDR2 is YSYEKL.

CDR3 residues: CASSPNAGQVRVWAKNIQYF. In DNA, the CDR3 is TGCGCCAGCAGCCCCAACGCAGGCCAGGTTCGGGTTTGGGCCAAAAACATTCAGTACTTC. The chain recombines TRBV4-1 with TRBJ2-4; no clear D gene. Between the trimmed V and J ends, which lost 4 bases and 1 base, there was a span of 26 bases. The CDR3 runs 20 residues. Germline V gene lookup returns CDR1 MGHRA and CDR2 YSYEKL.

This rearrangement joins TRBV6-6 to TRBJ2-1; TRBD2 agrees at 12 bases. This CDR3 contains 12 residues. Germline V gives CDR1 MNHNY, CDR2 SVGAGI (reference sequence). Losses at the gene ends were 7 bases for V and 14 bases for J; bases not matched to a gene: 6. Here the CDR3 reads CASMTSGSREFF. As DNA, the CDR3 is TGTGCCAGCATGACTAGCGGGAGTAGGGAGTTCTTC.

This clone has a single count. The gene calls are TRBV5-5 and TRBJ1-1; no reliable D call. V lost 4 bases and J lost 4, with 14 bases in between. Germline CDR1 is SGHKS and CDR2 is YYEKEE (reference sequence). The CDR3 consists of 14 residues. DNA for the CDR3: TGTGCCAGCAGCCGCACCGGCCCGGGCACTGAAGCTTTCTTT. Protein sequence: CASSRTGPGTEAFF.

The CDR3 here is CASSRDRVDNQPQHF. The CDR3 DNA follows: TGTGCCAGTAGTAGAGACAGGGTTGACAATCAGCCCCAGCATTTT. The V gene is TRBV19, the J gene TRBJ1-5, with TRBD1 matching 7 bases. Unmatched junction bases numbered 6, after V lost 4 bases and J lost 3 bases. The CDR3 runs to 15 residues. Per the germline V gene, CDR1 is LNHDA and CDR2 is SQIVND (reference sequence).

This chain uses TRBV9 with TRBJ2-1, with 14 bases that match TRBD2. V dropped 1 base and J dropped 9; count of bases not matched to a gene: 6. The CDR3 is 16 residues long. Germline lookup yields CDR1 SGDLS and CDR2 YYNGEE. This chain's CDR3 is CASSVTGTSGSSEQFF. In DNA, the CDR3 is TGTGCCAGCAGCGTAACCGGGACTAGCGGGAGTTCTGAGCAGTTCTTC.

The V gene is TRBV15, the J gene TRBJ2-2; TRBD2 matches at 7 bases. Trimming cost V 1 base and J 3 bases; bases outside gene matches: 2. CDR1 is LNHNV and CDR2 is YYDKDF in the germline V gene (reference sequence). The CDR3 is made up of 15 amino acids. CDR3 in DNA: TGTGCCACCAGCAGAGCAGCGGGACACACCGGGGAGCTGTTTTTT. This gives the protein CATSRAAGHTGELFF.

V is TRBV5-1 and J is TRBJ2-5; D gene unclear. The V gene's germline CDR1 is SGHRS and CDR2 YFSETQ. The CDR3 loop spans 14 amino acids. The V end lost 6 bases, the J end lost 4 bases, and 16 bases lay between the germline ends. The CDR3 region is CASTKSTNGETQYF. As DNA, the CDR3 is TGCGCCAGCACCAAATCGACCAACGGAGAGACCCAGTACTTC.

The chain joins TRBV5-4 to TRBJ2-1; TRBD2 aligns across 14 bases. V lost 6 bases, J lost 0 bases, and 11 bases stayed unmatched. Germline V gene data show CDR1 as SGHNT and CDR2 as YYREEE (reference sequence). This CDR3 comprises 19 residues. The CDR3 loop is CASIPTSGRAPFSYNEQFF. The CDR3 DNA reads TGTGCCAGCATCCCGACTAGCGGGAGGGCCCCCTTCTCCTACAATGAGCAGTTCTTC.

This sequence joins TRBV19 and TRBJ2-5, with 7 bases identical to TRBD2. V trimming: 7 bases; J trimming: 5 bases; junction bases outside the gene matches: 10. The CDR3 runs 14 residues. Germline CDR1 and CDR2: LNHDA and SQIVND (reference sequence). CDR3 nucleotide sequence: TGTGCCAGTAATGGCGGGAGAATTTTGGAGACCCAGTACTTC. This gives the protein CASNGGRILETQYF.

The gene calls are TRBV19 and TRBJ2-7; D remains unclear. The CDR3 has 14 residues. The V and J ends lost 1 base and 3 bases respectively, with 10 bases between them. Germline-derived CDR1 and CDR2 are LNHDA and SQIVND (reference sequence). The CDR3 bases are TGTGCCAGTAGTATAGGGACCATCGGCTACGAGCAGTACTTC. Amino acids: CASSIGTIGYEQYF.

V and J are TRBV30 and TRBJ2-1, with 14 bases aligning to TRBD2. After removal of 2 bases from V and 6 bases from J, the junction contained 9 bases not matched to a gene. Germline V lookup: CDR1 GTSNPN, CDR2 SVGIG (reference sequence). CDR3 length equals 17 residues. CDR3 region: CAWSRSPGTSGSNEQFF. As DNA, the CDR3 is TGTGCCTGGAGTCGATCCCCCGGGACTAGCGGGAGCAATGAGCAGTTCTTC. The whole variable domain, filled in from reference TRBV30 and TRBJ2-1, reads SQTIHQWPATLVQPVGSPLSLECTVEGTSNPNLYWYRQAAGRGLQLLFYSVGIGQISSEVPQNLSASRPQDRQFILSSKKLLLSDSGFYLCAWSRSPGTSGSNEQFFGPGTRLTVL.

V gene TRBV5-6 combines with J gene TRBJ1-4; maybe TRBD1 (5 bases). CDR3 length: 17 residues. CDR1 and CDR2 from the germline V gene are SGHDT and YYEEEE. V was pared by 3 bases and J by 0 bases, with 15 bases between. The CDR3 is CASSSLGTVATNEKLFF. The DNA for the CDR3 is TGTGCCAGCAGCTCCCTTGGGACGGTTGCAACTAATGAAAAACTGTTTTTT.

This clone was detected only a few times. The sample holds other DNA sequences that translate to the same CDR3. The chain is built from TRBV28 and TRBJ1-4, with D possibly TRBD1 on 5 matching bases. Trimming took 3 bases from V and 8 from J, leaving 13 bases between them. Germline lookup yields CDR1 MDHEN and CDR2 SYDVKM. The CDR3 consists of 14 residues. In DNA form, the CDR3 reads TGTGCCAGCAGTTTCGGGCAGGGTCGAGAAAAACTGTTTTTT. This codes for CASSFGQGREKLFF.